This T cell receptor (beta chain) was sequenced for a study of blood T cell repertoires in COVID-19. Authors' analysis steps: Amplifying reference gene primers gave estimates of nucleated cell counts. Clones were read by immunoSEQ multiplex PCR, and TCRdb kept only the in-frame ones, dropping some. The V and J calls and the clone size are those of that table, but D and trimming were determined from the DNA. The sample contains about 250,000 clones, around four fifths of which appear only once. This clone occurred a few times. The CDR3 contains 15 residues. V was cut by 6 bases and J by 5 bases, with 19 bases left in between. Germline V gene lookup returns CDR1 LNHDA and CDR2 SQIVND (reference sequence).

The clonotype was recovered from a man in his fifties with acute or convalescent COVID-19. Input material: peripheral blood. The chain is built from TRBV19 and TRBJ1-1, with D maybe TRBD1 (6 bases). CDR3 protein: CASSQGSLVSTEAFF. The CDR3 DNA is TGTGCCAGTAGCCAGGGGAGTTTGGTCAGTACTGAAGCTTTCTTT.